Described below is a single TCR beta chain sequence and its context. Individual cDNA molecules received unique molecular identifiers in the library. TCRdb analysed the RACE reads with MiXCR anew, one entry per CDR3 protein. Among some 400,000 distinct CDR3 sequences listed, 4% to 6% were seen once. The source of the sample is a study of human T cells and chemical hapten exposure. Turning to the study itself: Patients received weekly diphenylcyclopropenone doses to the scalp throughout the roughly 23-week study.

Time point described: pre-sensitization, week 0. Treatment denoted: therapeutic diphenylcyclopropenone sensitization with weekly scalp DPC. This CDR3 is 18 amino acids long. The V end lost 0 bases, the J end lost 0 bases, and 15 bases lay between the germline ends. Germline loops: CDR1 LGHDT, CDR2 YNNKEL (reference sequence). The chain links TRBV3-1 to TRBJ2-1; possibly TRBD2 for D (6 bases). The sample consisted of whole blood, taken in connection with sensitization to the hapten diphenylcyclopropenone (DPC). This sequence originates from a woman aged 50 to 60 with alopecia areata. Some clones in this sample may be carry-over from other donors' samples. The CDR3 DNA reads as TGTGCCAGCAGCCAAGATATTGCGGGGAATGTCTCCTACAATGAGCAGTTCTTC. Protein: CASSQDIAGNVSYNEQFF.